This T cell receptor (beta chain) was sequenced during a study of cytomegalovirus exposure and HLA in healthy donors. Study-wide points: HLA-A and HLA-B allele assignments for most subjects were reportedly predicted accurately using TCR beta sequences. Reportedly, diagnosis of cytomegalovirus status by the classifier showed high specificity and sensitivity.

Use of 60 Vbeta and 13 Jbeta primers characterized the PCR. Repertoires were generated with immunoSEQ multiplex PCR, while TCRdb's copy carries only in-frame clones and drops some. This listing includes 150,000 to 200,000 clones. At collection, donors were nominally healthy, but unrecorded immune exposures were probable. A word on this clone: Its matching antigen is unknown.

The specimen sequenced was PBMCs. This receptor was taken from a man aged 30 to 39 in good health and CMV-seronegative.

CDR3 nucleotide sequence: TGTGCCAGCAGTTTGATTGTTAGCGGCAACTATGGCTACACCTTC. Encoded protein: CASSLIVSGNYGYTF. The rearrangement links TRBV28 to TRBJ1-2; unclear D gene. The CDR3 is made up of 15 amino acids. Between the trimmed V and J ends, which lost 3 bases and 2 bases, there was a span of 13 bases. Germline lookup yields CDR1 MDHEN and CDR2 SYDVKM.